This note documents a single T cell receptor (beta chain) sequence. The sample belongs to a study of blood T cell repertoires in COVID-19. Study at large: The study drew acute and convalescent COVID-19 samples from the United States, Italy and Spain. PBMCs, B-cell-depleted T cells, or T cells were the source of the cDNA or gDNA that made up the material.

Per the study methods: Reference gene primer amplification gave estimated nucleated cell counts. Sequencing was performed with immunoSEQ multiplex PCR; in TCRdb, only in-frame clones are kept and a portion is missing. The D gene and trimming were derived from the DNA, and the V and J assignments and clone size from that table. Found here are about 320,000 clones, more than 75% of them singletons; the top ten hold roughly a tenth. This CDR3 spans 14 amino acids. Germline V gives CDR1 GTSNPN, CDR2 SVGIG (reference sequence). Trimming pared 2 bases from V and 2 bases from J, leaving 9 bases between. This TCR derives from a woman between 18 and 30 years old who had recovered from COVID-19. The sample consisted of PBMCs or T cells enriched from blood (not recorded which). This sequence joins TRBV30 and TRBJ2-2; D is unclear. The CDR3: CAWSPQANTGELFF. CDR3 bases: TGTGCCTGGAGTCCGCAGGCCAACACCGGGGAGCTGTTTTTT.